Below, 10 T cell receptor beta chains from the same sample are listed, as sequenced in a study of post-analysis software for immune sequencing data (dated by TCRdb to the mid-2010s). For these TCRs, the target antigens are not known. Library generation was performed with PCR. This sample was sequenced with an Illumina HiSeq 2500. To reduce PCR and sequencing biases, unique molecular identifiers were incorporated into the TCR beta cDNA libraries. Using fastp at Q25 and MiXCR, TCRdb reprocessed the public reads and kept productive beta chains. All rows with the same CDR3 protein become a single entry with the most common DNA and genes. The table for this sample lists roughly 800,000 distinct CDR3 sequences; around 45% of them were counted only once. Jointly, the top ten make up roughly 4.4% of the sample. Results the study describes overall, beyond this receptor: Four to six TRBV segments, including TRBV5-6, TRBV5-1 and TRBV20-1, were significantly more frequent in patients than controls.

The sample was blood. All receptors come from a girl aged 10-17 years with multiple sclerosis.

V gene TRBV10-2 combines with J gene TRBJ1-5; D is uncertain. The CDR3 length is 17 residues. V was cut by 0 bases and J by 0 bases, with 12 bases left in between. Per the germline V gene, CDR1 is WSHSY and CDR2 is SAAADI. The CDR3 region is CASSESKGTYSNQPQHF. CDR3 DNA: TGCGCCAGCAGTGAGTCGAAAGGCACCTATAGCAATCAGCCCCAGCATTTT.

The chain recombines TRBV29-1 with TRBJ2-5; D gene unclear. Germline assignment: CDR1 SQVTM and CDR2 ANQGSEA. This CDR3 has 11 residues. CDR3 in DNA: TGCAGTCTAGGGCTACAAGAGACCCAGTACTTC. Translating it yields CSLGLQETQYF.

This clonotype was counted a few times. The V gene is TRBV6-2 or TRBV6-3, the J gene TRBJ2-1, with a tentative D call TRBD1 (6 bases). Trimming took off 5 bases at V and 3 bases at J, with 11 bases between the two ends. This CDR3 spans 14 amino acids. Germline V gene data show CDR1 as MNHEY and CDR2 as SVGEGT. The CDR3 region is CASSTGSYYNEQFF. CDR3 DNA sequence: TGTGCCAGCAGTACAGGGTCATACTACAATGAGCAGTTCTTC.

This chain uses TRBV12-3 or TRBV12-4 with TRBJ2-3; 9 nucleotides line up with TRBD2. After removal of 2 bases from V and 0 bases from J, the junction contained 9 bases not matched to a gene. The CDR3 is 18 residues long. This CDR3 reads CASSLSQASGTSTDTQYF. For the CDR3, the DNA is TGTGCCAGCAGTTTATCCCAGGCTAGCGGGACTAGCACAGATACGCAGTATTTT.

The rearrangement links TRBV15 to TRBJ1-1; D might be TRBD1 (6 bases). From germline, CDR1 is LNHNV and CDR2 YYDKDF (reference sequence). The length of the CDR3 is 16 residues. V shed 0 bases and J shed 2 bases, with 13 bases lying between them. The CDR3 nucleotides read TGTGCCACCAGCAGAGATGGGGGCAGGGGCAACACTGAAGCTTTCTTT. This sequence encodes CATSRDGGRGNTEAFF.

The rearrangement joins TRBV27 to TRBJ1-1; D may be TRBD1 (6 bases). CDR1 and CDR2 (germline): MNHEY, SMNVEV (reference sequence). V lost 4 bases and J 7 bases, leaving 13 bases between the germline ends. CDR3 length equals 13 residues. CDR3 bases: TGTGCCAGCAGTTCCGAGAGGGGGAATGAAGCTTTCTTT. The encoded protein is CASSSERGNEAFF.

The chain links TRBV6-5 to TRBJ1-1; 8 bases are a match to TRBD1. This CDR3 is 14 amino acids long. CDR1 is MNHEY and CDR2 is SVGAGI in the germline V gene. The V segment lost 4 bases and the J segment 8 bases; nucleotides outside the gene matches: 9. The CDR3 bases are TGTGCCAGCAGTTTCCAGGGGGCTTTCTCGGAAGCTTTCTTT. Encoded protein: CASSFQGAFSEAFF.

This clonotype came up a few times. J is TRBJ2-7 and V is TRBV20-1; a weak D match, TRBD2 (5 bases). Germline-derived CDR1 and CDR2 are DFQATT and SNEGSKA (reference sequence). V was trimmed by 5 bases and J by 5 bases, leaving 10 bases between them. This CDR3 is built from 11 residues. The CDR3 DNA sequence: TGCAGTGCTCCCGGGGAGAACGAGCAGTACTTC. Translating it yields CSAPGENEQYF.

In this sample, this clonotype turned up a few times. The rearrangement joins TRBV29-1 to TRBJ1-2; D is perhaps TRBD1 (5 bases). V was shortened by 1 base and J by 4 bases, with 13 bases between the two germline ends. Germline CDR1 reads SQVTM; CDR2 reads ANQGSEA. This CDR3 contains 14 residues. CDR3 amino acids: CSVEGTDSPYGYTF. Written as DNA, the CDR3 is TGCAGCGTTGAAGGAACCGACAGTCCCTATGGCTACACCTTC.

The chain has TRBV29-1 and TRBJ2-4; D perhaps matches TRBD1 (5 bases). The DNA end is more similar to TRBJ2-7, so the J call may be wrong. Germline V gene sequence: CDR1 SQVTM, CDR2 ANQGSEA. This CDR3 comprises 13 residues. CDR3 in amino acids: CSVALVAQGEQYF. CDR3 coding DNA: TGCAGCGTTGCCCTAGTGGCGCAGGGCGAGCAGTACTTC.